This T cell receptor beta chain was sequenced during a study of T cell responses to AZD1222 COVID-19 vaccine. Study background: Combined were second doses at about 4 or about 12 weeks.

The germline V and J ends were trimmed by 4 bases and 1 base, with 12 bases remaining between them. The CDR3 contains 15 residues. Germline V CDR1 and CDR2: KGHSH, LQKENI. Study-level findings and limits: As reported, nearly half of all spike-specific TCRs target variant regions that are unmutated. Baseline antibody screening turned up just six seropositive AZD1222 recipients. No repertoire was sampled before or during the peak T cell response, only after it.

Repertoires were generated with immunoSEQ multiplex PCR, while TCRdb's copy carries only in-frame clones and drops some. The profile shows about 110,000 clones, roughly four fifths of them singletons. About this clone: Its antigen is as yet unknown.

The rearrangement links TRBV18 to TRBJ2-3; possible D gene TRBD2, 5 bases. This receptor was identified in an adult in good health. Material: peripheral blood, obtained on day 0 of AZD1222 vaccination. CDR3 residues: CASSLGKAGTDTQYF. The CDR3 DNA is TGTGCCAGCTCACTCGGGAAGGCGGGCACAGATACGCAGTATTTT.